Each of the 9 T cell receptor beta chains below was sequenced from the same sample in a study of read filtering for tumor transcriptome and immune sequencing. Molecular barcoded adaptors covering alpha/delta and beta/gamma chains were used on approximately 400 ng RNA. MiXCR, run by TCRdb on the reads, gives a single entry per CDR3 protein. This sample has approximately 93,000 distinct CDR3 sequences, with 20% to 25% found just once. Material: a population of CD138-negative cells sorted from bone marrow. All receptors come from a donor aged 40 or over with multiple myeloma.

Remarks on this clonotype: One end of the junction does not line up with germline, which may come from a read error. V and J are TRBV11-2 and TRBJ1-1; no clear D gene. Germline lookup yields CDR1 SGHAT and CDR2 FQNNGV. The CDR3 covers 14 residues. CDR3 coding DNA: TGTGCCAGCAGCTTAATACGAATGAACACTGAAGCTCTCTTT. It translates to CASSLIRMNTEALF.

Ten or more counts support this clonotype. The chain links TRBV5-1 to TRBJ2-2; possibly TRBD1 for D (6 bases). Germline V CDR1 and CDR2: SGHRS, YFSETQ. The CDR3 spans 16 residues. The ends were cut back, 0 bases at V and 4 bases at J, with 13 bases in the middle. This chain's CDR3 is CASSLDTRGTTGELFF. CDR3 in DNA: TGCGCCAGCAGCTTGGATACTAGGGGGACCACCGGGGAGCTGTTTTTT.

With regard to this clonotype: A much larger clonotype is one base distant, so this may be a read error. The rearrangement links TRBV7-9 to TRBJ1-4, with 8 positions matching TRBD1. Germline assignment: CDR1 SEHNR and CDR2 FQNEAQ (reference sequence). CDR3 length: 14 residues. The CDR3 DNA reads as TGTGCCAGCAGCTGGACAGGGACTAATGAAAAACCGTTTTTT. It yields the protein CASSWTGTNEKPFF.

For the CDR3, the DNA is TGTGCCAGCAGCCGAGGCAAAGAAGAGACCCAGTACTTC. This translates into CASSRGKEETQYF. V gene TRBV9 combines with J gene TRBJ2-5; D unclear. Looked up from germline, CDR1 is SGDLS and CDR2 is YYNGEE. With 4 bases removed from V and 3 bases from J, the gap between germline ends came to 10 bases. This CDR3 is built from 13 residues.

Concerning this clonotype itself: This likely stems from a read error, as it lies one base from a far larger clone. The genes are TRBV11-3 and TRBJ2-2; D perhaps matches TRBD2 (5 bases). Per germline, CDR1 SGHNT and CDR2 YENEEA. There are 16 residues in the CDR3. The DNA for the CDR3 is TGTGCCAGCAGCTTAGAAGAGTGGCACAACACCGGGAAGCTGTTTTTT. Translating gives CASSLEEWHNTGKLFF.

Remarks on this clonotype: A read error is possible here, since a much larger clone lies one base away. DNA of the CDR3: TGCGCCAGCAGTTTAGACCTCACCGGGGAGCTGTTTTTT. This encodes CASSLDLTGELFF. This chain uses TRBV5-1 with TRBJ2-2; no reliable D call. Germline CDR1 and CDR2: SGHRS and YFSETQ. CDR3 length: 13 amino acids. The V end was cut by 5 bases, the J end by 4 bases, with 9 bases between.

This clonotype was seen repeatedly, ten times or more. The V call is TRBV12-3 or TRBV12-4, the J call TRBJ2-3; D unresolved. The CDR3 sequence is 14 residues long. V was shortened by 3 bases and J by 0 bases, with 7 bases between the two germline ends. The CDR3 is CASSFTASTDTQYF. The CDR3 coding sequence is TGTGCCAGCAGTTTTACAGCTAGCACAGATACGCAGTATTTT.

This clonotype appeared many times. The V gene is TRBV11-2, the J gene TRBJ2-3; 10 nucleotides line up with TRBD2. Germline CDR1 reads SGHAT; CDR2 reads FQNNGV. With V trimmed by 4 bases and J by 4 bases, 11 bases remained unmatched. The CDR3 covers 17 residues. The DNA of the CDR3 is TGTGCCAGCAGCTCCCCGGGGATAGCGGGGGGAGCAGATACGCAGTATTTT. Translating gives CASSSPGIAGGADTQYF.

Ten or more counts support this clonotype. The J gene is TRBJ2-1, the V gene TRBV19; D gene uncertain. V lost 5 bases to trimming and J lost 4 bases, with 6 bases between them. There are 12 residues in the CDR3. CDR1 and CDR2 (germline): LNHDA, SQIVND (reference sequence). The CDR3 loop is CASSSGYNEQFF. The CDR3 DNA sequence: TGTGCCAGTAGTTCCGGGTACAATGAGCAGTTCTTC.